A single sample gave rise to the 21 T cell receptor beta chains below, sequenced in a study of CD8 T cells in Susac syndrome (dated by TCRdb to between 2018 and 2021). To prepare the library, the immunoSEQ multiplex PCR assay was applied. RNA was extracted using the RNeasy kit, and 0.5 to 1 microgram was reverse transcribed with random hexamers. TCRdb took the public reads, trimmed them with fastp at Q25, ran MiXCR for clone calling and kept in-frame beta chains. Rows are combined by CDR3 protein, so each entry shows the most common genes and DNA. This sample comprises approximately 190,000 distinct CDR3 sequences, around 90% of them detected only once. The ten top clones hold 0.085% to 0.1% of the sample. The sequenced sample was CD4+ T cells from PBMCs. The receptors originated from a human donor with Susac syndrome.

The genes are TRBV9 and TRBJ2-5; TRBD1 agrees at 7 bases. The ends lost 4 bases at V and 1 base at J; junction bases unmatched: 4. This CDR3 comprises 14 residues. In germline, CDR1 is SGDLS, CDR2 YYNGEE. The DNA for the CDR3 is TGTGCCAGCAGCACGGGACAGTTCCAAGAGACCCAGTACTTC. It encodes CASSTGQFQETQYF.

CDR3 sequence: CASSLESERSEQYF. DNA of the CDR3: TGTGCCAGCAGCTTAGAGTCTGAGAGAAGCGAGCAGTACTTC. V usage is TRBV7-9 and J usage is TRBJ2-7; no clear D gene. V lost 1 base, J lost 6 bases, and 13 bases lay in between. The CDR3 covers 14 residues. Germline V gene data show CDR1 as SEHNR and CDR2 as FQNEAQ (reference sequence). The whole variable domain, filled in from reference TRBV7-9 and TRBJ2-7, reads DTGVSQNPRHKITKRGQNVTFRCDPISEHNRLYWYRQTLGQGPEFLTYFQNEAQLEKSRLLSDRFSAERPKGSFSTLEIQRTEQGDSAMYLCASSLESERSEQYFGPGTRLTVT.

CDR3 sequence: CASSFRGTEAFF. In nucleotides, the CDR3 is TGTGCCAGCAGTTTTCGTGGCACTGAAGCTTTCTTT. The chain couples TRBV27 to TRBJ1-1; D is unclear. Germline values: CDR1 MNHEY, CDR2 SMNVEV (reference sequence). The V end lost 3 bases, the J end lost 4 bases, and 6 bases lay between the germline ends. The CDR3 consists of 12 residues.

The chain links TRBV2 to TRBJ2-7, with 8 bases matching TRBD2. The V gene end was trimmed by 1 base and the J gene end by 3 bases; junction bases not matched to a gene: 5. Germline-derived CDR1 and CDR2 are SNHLY and FYNNEI. The CDR3 has 15 residues. In DNA, the CDR3 is TGTGCCAGCAGTGAAGGGAGGACTAGCCGCTACGAGCAGTACTTC. It is translated as CASSEGRTSRYEQYF.

The chain is built from TRBV6-7 and TRBJ2-7, with a tentative D call TRBD2 (6 bases). TRBV6-7 belongs to the ORF category, with a function that is uncertain. The ends were cut back, 5 bases at V and 3 bases at J, with 11 bases in the middle. The CDR3 loop spans 13 amino acids. CDR3 sequence reads: CASSRRDLYEQYF. The CDR3 nucleotides read TGTGCCAGCAGTCGGCGGGACCTCTACGAGCAGTACTTC.

The genes are TRBV2 and TRBJ2-7, with 7 nucleotides matching TRBD2. J lost 0 bases, V lost 2 bases, and 4 bases had no gene match. Germline loops: CDR1 SNHLY, CDR2 FYNNEI. The CDR3 runs to 15 residues. CDR3 DNA: TGTGCCAGCAGTGAACTAGCGGTAAGCTCCTACGAGCAGTACTTC. Translation: CASSELAVSSYEQYF.

This clonotype showed up just once. The chain employs TRBV12-3 or TRBV12-4 and TRBJ2-3; D is possibly TRBD1 (6 bases). V lost 3 bases to trimming and J lost 7 bases, with 17 bases between them. The CDR3 consists of 15 residues. As DNA, the CDR3 is TGTGCCAGCAGTTTCGCCACCCGGGACATTTATACGCAGTATTTT. Protein: CASSFATRDIYTQYF.

J is TRBJ2-2 and V is TRBV19, with D unresolved. The CDR3 is 17 residues long. With 6 bases removed from V and 0 bases from J, the gap between germline ends came to 17 bases. Germline assignment: CDR1 LNHDA and CDR2 SQIVND (reference sequence). The CDR3 loop reads CASSLSWGQANTGELFF. As DNA, the CDR3 is TGTGCCAGTAGCCTATCTTGGGGTCAGGCGAACACCGGGGAGCTGTTTTTT. Supplemented by reference TRBV19 and TRBJ2-2, the full variable domain reads DGGITQSPKYLFRKEGQNVTLSCEQNLNHDAMYWYRQDPGQGLRLIYYSQIVNDFQKGDIAEGYSVSREKKESFPLTVTSAQKNPTAFYLCASSLSWGQANTGELFFGEGSRLTVL.

The J gene is TRBJ1-2, the V gene TRBV3-1; 11 bases agree with TRBD1. V lost 5 bases, J lost 3 bases, and 8 bases stayed unmatched. CDR1 is LGHDT, CDR2 YNNKEL, per germline (reference sequence). The CDR3 is 16 amino acids. The CDR3 region has the DNA TGTGCCAGCAGCACGAGGGGGACAGGGGGTTACTATGGCTACACCTTC. Protein: CASSTRGTGGYYGYTF. Combining the CDR3 with reference TRBV3-1 and TRBJ1-2 gives the whole variable domain DTAVSQTPKYLVTQMGNDKSIKCEQNLGHDTMYWYKQDSKKFLKIMFSYNNKELIINETVPNRFSPKSPDKAHLNLHINSLELGDSAVYFCASSTRGTGGYYGYTFGSGTRLTVV.

The chain couples TRBV6-4 to TRBJ2-7, with 7 bases that match TRBD2. The germline gives CDR1 MRHNA, CDR2 SNTAGT. This CDR3 region has 14 residues. Trimming at V came to 2 bases and at J to 4 bases, leaving 5 bases not matched to a gene. In nucleotides, the CDR3 is TGTGCCAGCAGTGACAGCGGGGACCTATACGAGCAGTACTTC. Translating gives CASSDSGDLYEQYF.

This clonotype was counted a single time. The rearrangement uses TRBV7-3 and TRBJ1-1; the D is unclear. The CDR3 totals 16 residues. The germline gives CDR1 SGHTA, CDR2 FQGTGA. The ends were cut back, 0 bases at V and 4 bases at J, with 15 bases in the middle. The CDR3 DNA sequence: TGTGCCAGCAGCTTAACCCATCGGCGGGAGGGCACTGAAGCTTTCTTT. Translating gives CASSLTHRREGTEAFF. Combining the CDR3 with reference TRBV7-3 and TRBJ1-1 gives the whole variable domain GAGVSQTPSNKVTEKGKYVELRCDPISGHTALYWYRQSLGQGPEFLIYFQGTGAADDSGLPNDRFFAVRPEGSVSTLKIQRTERGDSAVYLCASSLTHRREGTEAFFGQGTRLTVV.

V usage is TRBV10-3 and J usage is TRBJ1-3; the D gene is possibly TRBD1 (5 bases). Between the trimmed V and J ends, which lost 4 bases and 2 bases, there was a span of 9 bases. The CDR3 has 14 residues. The germline V gene has CDR1 ENHRY and CDR2 SYGVKD. CDR3 sequence (DNA): TGTGCCATCAGTGGACAGTCCCCTGGAAACACCATATATTTT. Translation gives CAISGQSPGNTIYF.

V gene TRBV5-1 combines with J gene TRBJ2-1; maybe TRBD2 (5 bases). The CDR3 has 13 amino acids. Trimming took 6 bases from V and 2 from J, leaving 9 bases between them. From germline, CDR1 is SGHRS and CDR2 YFSETQ. Here the CDR3 DNA reads TGCGCCAGCAATGAGGGAACCTACAATGAGCAGTTCTTC. Translated, it gives CASNEGTYNEQFF.

The CDR3 spells CASSQREDTQYF. The CDR3 nucleotides read TGCGCCAGCAGCCAGCGGGAGGATACGCAGTATTTT. This rearrangement joins TRBV5-1 to TRBJ2-3; 8 bases agree with TRBD2. Trimming took 4 bases from V and 6 from J; bases not matched to a gene: 1. The CDR3 totals 12 residues. Germline V CDR1 and CDR2: SGHRS, YFSETQ.

The chain has TRBV5-4 and TRBJ2-1, with 14 bases lining up with TRBD2. V dropped 4 bases and J dropped 5; count of bases not matched to a gene: 5. CDR1 is SGHNT, CDR2 YYREEE, per germline (reference sequence). The CDR3 covers 16 residues. CDR3 in amino acids: CASSPGTSGSNNEQFF. The CDR3 nucleotides are TGTGCCAGCAGCCCCGGGACTAGCGGGAGTAACAATGAGCAGTTCTTC.

The chain links TRBV30 to TRBJ1-2, with 7 bases that match TRBD1. The trim removed 0 bases at V and 7 bases at J, leaving 5 bases unmatched. The germline CDR1 and CDR2 sequences are GTSNPN and SVGIG (reference sequence). This CDR3 contains 13 residues. The CDR3 spells CAWSVVGGSGYTF. In nucleotides, the CDR3 is TGTGCCTGGAGTGTGGTAGGGGGCAGTGGCTACACCTTC.

This chain joins TRBV7-9 and TRBJ2-1; TRBD2 aligns across 9 bases. The CDR3 contains 12 residues. Germline values: CDR1 SEHNR, CDR2 FQNEAQ (reference sequence). The ends lost 6 bases at V and 10 bases at J; junction bases unmatched: 4. CDR3 amino acids: CASRRGGGEQFF. CDR3 nucleotides: TGTGCCAGCAGACGCGGGGGGGGCGAGCAGTTCTTC.

The CDR3 loop reads CASRPGTSGYSSYEQYF. The CDR3 bases are TGTGCCAGCAGACCCGGGACTAGCGGGTATAGCTCCTACGAGCAGTACTTC. The chain is built from TRBV6-1 and TRBJ2-7; 12 nucleotides agree with TRBD2. CDR1 and CDR2 from the germline V gene are MNHNS and SASEGT. Trimming cost V 6 bases and J 0 bases; bases outside gene matches: 9. The CDR3 covers 17 residues.

The chain employs TRBV10-3 and TRBJ2-5; 7 nucleotides line up with TRBD1. V lost 6 bases and J lost 1; bases outside the gene matches: 8. The CDR3 is 15 amino acids. CDR1 is ENHRY, CDR2 SYGVKD, per germline. The CDR3 DNA follows: TGTGCCATCAGAAAAGGGGGACAGCCCCAAGAGACCCAGTACTTC. Its translation is CAIRKGGQPQETQYF.

The sample holds a few counts of this clonotype. This chain uses TRBV3-1 with TRBJ2-3; D is undetermined. Germline CDR1 is LGHDT and CDR2 is YNNKEL (reference sequence). Deletions cut 3 bases from V and 6 bases from J, with 4 bases between. The CDR3 extends over 11 amino acids. For the CDR3, the DNA is TGTGCCAGCAGCCAGGGGGATACGCAGTATTTT. It is translated as CASSQGDTQYF.

This clonotype appeared once. The chain links TRBV25-1 to TRBJ2-7; either TRBD1 or TRBD2 may supply D (9 bases each). CDR3 size: 18 residues. Trimming removed 8 bases from V and 6 bases from J, with 32 bases in between. Germline lookup yields CDR1 MGHDK and CDR2 SYGVNS. The DNA for the CDR3 is TGTGCCAGCTACCATCCCGGGACAGGGTACGCAGCGGGAGGCGAGCAGTACTTC. Amino acids: CASYHPGTGYAAGGEQYF.